The T cell receptor (beta chain) under discussion was sequenced for a study of cytomegalovirus exposure and HLA in healthy donors. Whole-study context: HLA-typed donors contributed around 85 million unique TCRs, which were held in an early data release.

This clone was picked up a small number of times. Its matching antigen is unknown. The study's findings and limits: The study recorded 164 TCR beta chains that were cytomegalovirus-associated.

This CDR3 has 16 amino acids. The V gene end was trimmed by 4 bases and the J gene end by 5 bases; junction bases not matched to a gene: 10. CDR1 and CDR2 from the germline V gene are SGHRS and YFSETQ. The PCR contained 60 Vbeta and 13 Jbeta primers. TCRdb's table, derived via immunoSEQ multiplex PCR, lists solely in-frame clones and lacks some. The repertoire includes tens of thousands of clones, roughly four fifths of them detected once, and 6.5% sits in the top ten. The sample was PBMCs. The chain combines TRBV5-1 with TRBJ2-2, with 8 bases identical to TRBD1. The clonotype was recovered from a human donor in good health. CDR3 coding DNA: TGCGCCAGCAGCCCAAGACAGGGGTTGAGAACCGGGGAGCTGTTTTTT. Residues: CASSPRQGLRTGELFF.